The entry that follows covers one TCR beta chain sequence. The CDR3 runs to 13 residues. The V and J ends lost 7 bases and 11 bases, in that order; junction bases with no gene match: 13. Germline-derived CDR1 and CDR2 are MDHEN and SYDVKM. The data belong to a study of T cells in Graves' hyperthyroidism and ophthalmopathy. Amplified TCR beta CDR3 regions derived from RNA transcripts. The study used the HTBI primer set for a first-round RT-PCR of the TCR CDR3. TCRdb reprocessed the multiplex PCR reads via MiXCR and lists one record per CDR3 protein. The top ten clones hold almost 8% of a sample with about 420,000 distinct CDR3 sequences, approximately 14% of them seen once.

The sample consisted of blood. The rearrangement uses TRBV28 and TRBJ1-2, with 7 bases lining up with TRBD1. This clonotype was obtained from a woman between 18 and 30 years old with Graves' hyperthyroidism. The CDR3 nucleotides are TGTGCCAGCACCATGGAGGGGGCCTGGGGGTACACCTTC. Translating it yields CASTMEGAWGYTF.